This T cell receptor (beta chain) was identified in a study of CXCR3-negative and CXCR3-positive naive CD8 T cells. The study made its TRB cDNA libraries by 5' RACE, adding UMI labels. TCRdb reanalyzed the 5' RACE reads, giving one entry per CDR3 protein sequence and no DNA. The specimen's table records tens of thousands of distinct CDR3 sequences. The CDR3 sequence is 13 residues long. The germline V gene encodes CDR1 LNHDA and CDR2 SQIVND (reference sequence). Study-wide findings and caveats: The TRBV-TRBJ usage of naive CXCR3-negative and CXCR3-positive cells was similar, but that of memory cells differed.

As for this clonotype: Its antigen is currently unknown.

The clonotype originates from a human donor in good health. Some clones in this sample may be carry-over from other donors' samples. The specimen sequenced was naive CXCR3- CD8+ T cells from blood. As to subset: CD45RO-CCR7+CD27+CD95- naive CD8+ T cells lacking CXCR3 (TNR3-). The genes are TRBV19 and TRBJ2-5. CDR3 in amino acids: CASSFMGSETQYF.